A single sample gave rise to the 11 T cell receptor beta chains below, sequenced in a study of cytomegalovirus exposure and HLA in healthy donors. PCR primers comprised 60 Vbeta and 13 Jbeta primers. This table comes from immunoSEQ multiplex PCR, and its TCRdb copy is limited to in-frame clones, with some not included. The sample contains 100,000 to 150,000 clones, approximately 79% of which appear only once. Sequencing was done on a sample of PBMCs. Receptors originate from a man aged 30 to 39 in good health and CMV-seronegative.

Details on this clone: A read error is likely, as this CDR3 ends without the conserved phenylalanine or tryptophan. The DNA is left out, because the CDR3 cannot be placed on it with certainty; the CDR3 is given as TCRdb lists it. The chain carries TRBV11-3 and TRBJ2-6; the listed D gene, TRBD2, was not tested against the DNA. CDR1 and CDR2 from the germline V gene are SGHNT and YENEEA. The CDR3 totals 9 residues, both ends included. CDR3 protein: CASSHFNSG.

DNA of the CDR3: TGCGCCAGCAGCTTGGCTGCATTACCCGAGGAGACCCAGTACTTC. Translating it yields CASSLAALPEETQYF. The chain combines TRBV5-1 with TRBJ2-5, with no clear D. Trimming pared 0 bases from V and 5 bases from J, leaving 14 bases between. The CDR3 loop spans 15 amino acids. Germline values: CDR1 SGHRS, CDR2 YFSETQ. Combining the CDR3 with reference TRBV5-1 and TRBJ2-5 gives the whole variable domain KAGVTQTPRYLIKTRGQQVTLSCSPISGHRSVSWYQQTPGQGLQFLFEYFSETQRNKGNFPGRFSGRQFSNSRSEMNVSTLELGDSALYLCASSLAALPEETQYFGPGTRLLVL.

This chain links TRBV21-1 with TRBJ1-3; the D call of TRBD1 is as the table states it, not checked on the DNA. TRBV21-1 is tagged as a pseudogene. The CDR3 sequence is 17 residues long. CDR3 coding DNA: TGTGCCAGCACGGGACAGACTCCTCAAGAGTTTGGAAACACCATATATTTT. Protein sequence: CASTGQTPQEFGNTIYF.

The CDR3 loop is CASSLASGYLGQPQHF. CDR3 nucleotide sequence: TGTGCCAGCAGCTTAGCTTCGGGTTATTTAGGCCAGCCCCAGCATTTT. The chain joins TRBV7-2 to TRBJ1-5, with unresolved D. CDR3 length equals 16 residues. V was trimmed by 0 bases and J by 7 bases, leaving 16 bases between them. The V gene's germline CDR1 is SGHTA and CDR2 FQGNSA.

The rearrangement links TRBV5-1 to TRBJ2-1; 13 bases map to TRBD2. The germline V gene encodes CDR1 SGHRS and CDR2 YFSETQ. V dropped 4 bases and J dropped 5; count of bases not matched to a gene: 3. The length of the CDR3 is 15 residues. The CDR3 region is CASSPGLAGHNEQFF. Written as DNA, the CDR3 is TGCGCCAGCAGCCCGGGACTAGCGGGGCACAATGAGCAGTTCTTC.

The chain joins TRBV7-2 to TRBJ1-3; perhaps TRBD1 as D (6 bases). The germline gives CDR1 SGHTA, CDR2 FQGNSA. V shed 6 bases and J shed 2 bases, with 14 bases lying between them. This CDR3 has 15 residues. The CDR3 protein is CASRMGHIAGNTIYF. In DNA, the CDR3 is TGTGCCAGCAGAATGGGACATATCGCTGGAAACACCATATATTTT.

This clone occurred a few times. The chain links TRBV11-2 to TRBJ2-5; TRBD1 is a possible D gene (6 bases). The CDR3 has 15 amino acids. CDR1 is SGHAT, CDR2 FQNNGV, per germline. Trimming removed 2 bases from V and 2 bases from J, with 12 bases in between. The CDR3 is CASSLNIQGQETQYF. In nucleotides, the CDR3 is TGTGCCAGCAGCTTAAATATACAGGGACAAGAGACCCAGTACTTC.

This clone was counted only a few times. The chain combines TRBV5-6 with TRBJ2-5, with 9 positions matching TRBD2. The CDR3 has 14 amino acids. Germline lookup yields CDR1 SGHDT and CDR2 YYEEEE. V shed 3 bases and J 6 bases; nucleotides not matched to a gene: 6. The CDR3 region has the DNA TGTGCCAGCAGCTACGGACTAGCGTCTAAGACCCAGTACTTC. The encoded protein is CASSYGLASKTQYF.

The chain links TRBV5-4 to TRBJ1-5; D gene ambiguous. Germline values: CDR1 SGHNT, CDR2 YYREEE (reference sequence). V was shortened by 4 bases and J by 4 bases, with 12 bases between the two germline ends. This CDR3 has 14 residues. This CDR3 reads CASSPDGGNQPQHF. The CDR3 DNA follows: TGTGCCAGCAGCCCCGATGGCGGTAATCAGCCCCAGCATTTT.

This rearrangement joins TRBV21-1 to TRBJ2-7; no DNA check was done on the table's D call, TRBD2. TRBV21-1 is classified as a pseudogene. The CDR3 is made up of 14 amino acids. The CDR3 region is CASSPRRGSYEQYF. CDR3 sequence (DNA): TGTGCCAGCAGCCCCCGACGGGGGTCCTACGAGCAGTACTTC.

DNA of the CDR3: TGTGCCACCACCACCGGGACAGGAGCCTACGAGCAGTACTTC. This sequence encodes CATTTGTGAYEQYF. This sequence joins TRBV6-1 and TRBJ2-7, with 8 bases matching TRBD1. Germline V gene data show CDR1 as MNHNS and CDR2 as SASEGT. This CDR3 contains 14 residues. J was trimmed by 2 bases and V by 10 bases; bases with no gene match: 10.